The next 27 T cell receptor beta chains were all read from a single sample in a study of regulatory T cells in long-lasting Graves disease. The TCR beta library used iRepertoire HTBI primers with Arm-PCR amplification of CDR3. TCRdb used MiXCR to reprocess the multiplex PCR reads, holding one entry per CDR3 protein. The sample holds some 200,000 distinct CDR3 sequences; around a fifth are singletons and the top ten take 12%. As for time point: newly diagnosed GD, antithyroid drugs for less than 3 months. PBMC RNA served as the TCR library source. This sample also appeared in a second study, on T cells in Graves' hyperthyroidism and ophthalmopathy.

The specimen was peripheral blood mononuclear cells (PBMCs), collected at new diagnosis, from a patient treated with antithyroid drugs. These TCRs come from a woman younger than 45 with Graves disease.

There are a few counts of this clonotype. The chain employs TRBV2 and TRBJ2-7; D uncertain. CDR1 SNHLY and CDR2 FYNNEI come from the germline V gene. Trimming cost V 4 bases and J 5 bases, with 9 bases left between them. CDR3 length: 12 amino acids. CDR3 nucleotide sequence: TGTGCCAGCAGTGGAAGGTTCCACGAGCAGTACTTC. Translation gives CASSGRFHEQYF.

This clonotype came up many times. The chain carries TRBV11-3 and TRBJ2-5; 13 bases line up with TRBD2. CDR1 is SGHNT and CDR2 is YENEEA in the germline V gene. With V trimmed by 5 bases and J by 5 bases, 2 bases remained unmatched. CDR3 length: 14 residues. The CDR3 loop is CASSQLAGGETQYF. The CDR3 DNA reads as TGTGCCAGCAGCCAACTAGCGGGAGGGGAGACCCAGTACTTC.

As concerns this clonotype: Only one base separates this from a far larger clonotype, so it likely reflects a read error. The gene calls are TRBV2 and TRBJ2-3, with a possible D match to TRBD2 (6 bases). This CDR3 has 14 amino acids. Germline CDR1 SNHLY, CDR2 FYNNEI. For the CDR3, the DNA is TGTGCCAGCAGTGCGACCGAAGGAGGGGAGACCCGGTACTTC. It translates to CASSATEGGETRYF.

This clonotype was counted at least ten times. V is TRBV18 and J is TRBJ1-1, with TRBD1 matching 8 bases. The germline CDR1 and CDR2 sequences are KGHSH and LQKENI. J gave up 5 bases and V 4 bases, and 12 bases lay outside the gene matches. The CDR3 covers 16 residues. CDR3 protein: CASSLSQGEVDTEAFF. The CDR3 coding sequence is TGTGCCAGCTCACTCTCACAGGGGGAGGTCGATACTGAAGCTTTCTTT.

This clonotype came up many times. This chain connects TRBV7-8 to TRBJ2-2, with a possible D match to TRBD2 (6 bases). The CDR3 has 17 residues. V was trimmed by 2 bases and J by 1 base, leaving 14 bases between them. In germline, CDR1 is SGHVS, CDR2 FQNEAQ. CDR3 coding DNA: TGTGCCAGCAGCTTAAGGTGGGATAGCGGGAACACCGGGGAGCTGTTTTTT. Translation gives CASSLRWDSGNTGELFF.

There are a few counts of this clonotype. The rearrangement joins TRBV7-9 to TRBJ2-2, with a weak D call TRBD2 (7 bases). The CDR3 runs 15 residues. With 4 bases removed from V and 6 bases from J, the gap between germline ends came to 15 bases. Per the germline V gene, CDR1 is SEHNR and CDR2 is FQNEAQ (reference sequence). Here the CDR3 DNA reads TGTGCCAGCAGCTCCGGGGGGCCGGACGCCGGGGAGCTGTTTTTT. It encodes CASSSGGPDAGELFF. The variable domain in full, completed from reference TRBV7-9 and TRBJ2-2, reads DTGVSQNPRHKITKRGQNVTFRCDPISEHNRLYWYRQTLGQGPEFLTYFQNEAQLEKSRLLSDRFSAERPKGSFSTLEIQRTEQGDSAMYLCASSSGGPDAGELFFGEGSRLTVL.

This clonotype was observed many times. The chain couples TRBV24-1 to TRBJ1-6, with 9 bases aligning to TRBD1. This CDR3 contains 14 residues. Germline V gene data show CDR1 as KGHDR and CDR2 as SFDVKD. J gave up 10 bases and V 4 bases, and 4 bases lay outside the gene matches. CDR3 sequence (DNA): TGTGCCACCAGTGAGGGACAGGGTGGCTCACCCCTCCACTTT. Its protein is CATSEGQGGSPLHF.

There are many counts of this clonotype. V usage is TRBV27 and J usage is TRBJ2-2; D is perhaps TRBD2 (5 bases). CDR1 is MNHEY, CDR2 SMNVEV, per germline (reference sequence). Trimming took 3 bases from V and 0 from J, leaving 8 bases between them. The CDR3 runs 15 residues. The CDR3 DNA reads TGTGCCAGCAGTTTGGAGGAGGCGAACACCGGGGAGCTGTTTTTT. Its translation is CASSLEEANTGELFF.

This chain's CDR3 is CASSEARGIETQYF. The CDR3 DNA sequence: TGTGCCAGCAGTGAAGCGCGGGGGATTGAGACCCAGTACTTC. V is TRBV2 and J is TRBJ2-5, with 7 bases fitting TRBD2. V dropped 0 bases and J dropped 5; count of bases not matched to a gene: 3. The CDR3 totals 14 residues. Germline V lookup: CDR1 SNHLY, CDR2 FYNNEI. The full variable domain, its missing parts supplied by reference TRBV2 and TRBJ2-5, is EPEVTQTPSHQVTQMGQEVILRCVPISNHLYFYWYRQILGQKVEFLVSFYNNEISEKSEIFDDQFSVERPDGSNFTLKIRSTKLEDSAMYFCASSEARGIETQYFGPGTRLLVL.

The sample holds many counts of this clonotype. The chain has TRBV10-3 and TRBJ1-1; no reliable D call. The germline CDR1 and CDR2 sequences are ENHRY and SYGVKD. The CDR3 has 13 residues. Between the trimmed V and J ends, which lost 9 bases and 0 bases, there was a span of 11 bases. The CDR3 loop reads CAITLTVNTEAFF. The CDR3 DNA reads TGTGCCATTACCTTAACAGTGAACACTGAAGCTTTCTTT.

This clonotype was picked up many times. This chain joins TRBV30 and TRBJ1-1, with D unclear. The V end was cut by 3 bases, the J end by 8 bases, with 7 bases between. There are 10 residues in the CDR3. CDR1 and CDR2 from the germline V gene are GTSNPN and SVGIG (reference sequence). Written as DNA, the CDR3 is TGTGCCTGGAGACAGAACGAAGCTTTCTTT. This encodes CAWRQNEAFF.

As to this clonotype: Because the CDR3 is missing its conserved closing phenylalanine or tryptophan, this is likely a read error. It is unclear where the CDR3 begins or ends on the DNA, so no DNA is shown, and the CDR3 is as TCRdb lists it. The V and J genes are TRBV28 and TRBJ1-1; the tabulated D call, TRBD1, remains unverified against the DNA. The germline V gene encodes CDR1 MDHEN and CDR2 SYDVKM. The CDR3 is 14 residues long, counting both termini. The CDR3 loop is CASSPTGGYTEGFV.

The table lists this clonotype with many counts. The chain is built from TRBV5-1 and TRBJ2-1, with TRBD2 matching over 7 bases. CDR3 size: 14 residues. Germline CDR1 and CDR2: SGHRS and YFSETQ. V gave up 0 bases and J gave up 8 bases; unmatched junction bases: 5. The CDR3 reads CASSLGGGSHEQFF. The CDR3 DNA is TGCGCCAGCAGCTTGGGTGGCGGGAGTCATGAGCAGTTCTTC.

Points on this clonotype: A far larger clone is one nucleotide away, so this likely arose from a read error. This chain connects TRBV11-1 to TRBJ2-1; D unclear. This CDR3 contains 15 residues. The V gene lost 1 base and the J gene lost 0 bases, with 7 bases spanning the gap. Per germline, CDR1 SGHAT and CDR2 FQDESV (reference sequence). The CDR3 DNA sequence: TGTGCCAGCAGCTTAGAGGCGAGCTCCTACAATGAGCAGTTCTTC. Amino acid sequence: CASSLEASSYNEQFF.

This clonotype was recorded at least ten times. The V and J genes are TRBV7-2 and TRBJ2-5, with D tentatively TRBD1 or TRBD2 (6 bases each). Germline CDR1 and CDR2: SGHTA and FQGNSA. The CDR3 spans 15 residues. Trimming pared 1 base from V and 4 bases from J, leaving 13 bases between. CDR3 loop: CASSLVWGARETQYF. CDR3 DNA: TGTGCCAGCAGCTTAGTTTGGGGGGCGAGAGAGACCCAGTACTTC.

This clonotype was observed at least ten times. V usage is TRBV6-5 and J usage is TRBJ1-2; tentative D call: TRBD1 (5 bases). Germline V gene data show CDR1 as MNHEY and CDR2 as SVGAGI. CDR3 size: 15 residues. V lost 4 bases, J lost 3 bases, and 15 bases lay in between. Written as DNA, the CDR3 is TGTGCCAGCAGTTCGGGACTTTTAAACGACTATGGCTACACCTTC. Translated, it gives CASSSGLLNDYGYTF.

In its sample, this clonotype was seen many times. The V call is TRBV30, the J call TRBJ2-1; 7 bases are shared with TRBD2. There are 14 residues in the CDR3. In germline, CDR1 is GTSNPN, CDR2 SVGIG (reference sequence). With V trimmed by 2 bases and J by 7 bases, 8 bases remained unmatched. The CDR3 region is CAWSTMRGTNEQFF. For the CDR3, the DNA is TGTGCCTGGAGTACCATGCGGGGGACTAATGAGCAGTTCTTC.

This clonotype was detected ten times or more. This chain uses TRBV30 with TRBJ2-5; 7 nucleotides agree with TRBD1. Germline V lookup: CDR1 GTSNPN, CDR2 SVGIG (reference sequence). The CDR3 length is 15 residues. Trimming cost V 4 bases and J 4 bases; bases outside gene matches: 12. The CDR3 is CAWIQTRGLGETQYF. CDR3 coding DNA: TGTGCCTGGATCCAAACTAGGGGGCTGGGAGAGACCCAGTACTTC.

This clonotype was seen only once. A far larger clone is one nucleotide away, so this likely arose from a read error. The chain has TRBV2 and TRBJ2-7; 7 bases align to TRBD2. V shed 5 bases, J shed 2 bases, and the junction held 6 bases outside the gene matches. Germline-derived CDR1 and CDR2 are SNHLY and FYNNEI. The CDR3 is 14 residues long. CDR3 region: CASSTLAEAYEQYF. CDR3 coding DNA: TGTGCCAGCAGTACCCTAGCGGAGGCCTACGAGCAGTACTTC.

The table lists this clonotype with many counts. The rearrangement links TRBV28 to TRBJ1-1; a possible D gene is TRBD1 (5 bases). The CDR3 extends over 8 amino acids. CDR1 is MDHEN, CDR2 SYDVKM, per germline. V lost 9 bases to trimming and J lost 11 bases, with 7 bases between them. In DNA form, the CDR3 reads TGTGCCAGGGGGGGGGCTTTCTTT. This gives the protein CARGGAFF.

The V call is TRBV2, the J call TRBJ1-5; 7 bases align to TRBD1. Trimming cost V 6 bases and J 3 bases; bases outside gene matches: 5. Germline-derived CDR1 and CDR2 are SNHLY and FYNNEI. The CDR3 is 14 amino acids. The CDR3 bases are TGTGCCAGCAGAATTGGGACAGACAATCAGCCCCAGCATTTT. Protein sequence: CASRIGTDNQPQHF.

This clonotype has at least ten counts. One junction end does not reproduce the germline sequence, and a read error may be involved. V gene TRBV5-1 combines with J gene TRBJ1-1; unclear D gene. CDR3 length: 13 amino acids. CDR1 and CDR2 (germline): SGHRS, YFSETQ. CDR3 protein: CASSLRENTEAFF. CDR3 DNA sequence: TGTGCCAGCAGTTTGCGGGAGAACACTGAAGCTTTCTTT.

This clonotype has a count of ten or more. The chain is built from TRBV20-1 and TRBJ2-7; possible D gene TRBD2, 6 bases. Germline-derived CDR1 and CDR2 are DFQATT and SNEGSKA (reference sequence). The CDR3 is 15 residues long. The V gene lost 3 bases and the J gene lost 1 base, with 16 bases spanning the gap. The CDR3 spells CSASSLAVLSYEQYF. CDR3 bases: TGCAGTGCTAGTTCACTAGCCGTCTTATCCTACGAGCAGTACTTC.

This clonotype was seen at least ten times. The chain combines TRBV27 with TRBJ2-1, with D tentatively TRBD2 (6 bases). V was shortened by 6 bases and J by 6 bases, with 12 bases between the two germline ends. From germline, CDR1 is MNHEY and CDR2 SMNVEV (reference sequence). The CDR3 is made up of 13 amino acids. The chain's CDR3 is CASRPGGSNEQFF. The CDR3 DNA follows: TGTGCCAGCAGACCCGGGGGATCCAATGAGCAGTTCTTC.

A remark on this clonotype: This likely reflects a read error, since a far larger clone is one base away. The chain has TRBV10-3 and TRBJ1-6; D might be TRBD1 (5 bases). The V gene lost 5 bases and the J gene lost 5 bases, with 13 bases spanning the gap. Germline V gene data show CDR1 as ENHRY and CDR2 as SYGVKD. The CDR3 loop spans 15 amino acids. The CDR3 nucleotides read TGTGCCATCAGTTTACGGGAAGGGGATAATTCACCCCTCCACTTT. Residues: CAISLREGDNSPLHF.

The table lists this clonotype with a few counts. The genes are TRBV6-5 and TRBJ2-1, with D perhaps TRBD1 (6 bases). Trimming removed 2 bases at V and 3 bases at J, with 14 bases between. This CDR3 spans 16 amino acids. Germline V gives CDR1 MNHEY, CDR2 SVGAGI. This CDR3 reads CASSYDGQGGYNEQFF. The DNA of the CDR3 is TGTGCCAGCAGTTACGATGGCCAAGGGGGCTACAATGAGCAGTTCTTC.

In this sample, this clonotype turned up many times. An end of the junction does not agree with germline; a read error may underlie this. The chain carries TRBV28 and TRBJ2-1; D remains ambiguous. CDR1 is MDHEN, CDR2 SYDVKM, per germline. There are 10 residues in the CDR3. The CDR3 here is CASSNNEQFF. CDR3 DNA: TGTGCCAGCTCCAACAATGAGCAGTTCTTC.